One sample yielded the 25 T cell receptor beta chains listed below, sequenced in a study of shared clonotypes between healthy human individuals. The repertoire was sequenced with immunoSEQ multiplex PCR; TCRdb's copy has only in-frame clones and lacks some. This sample has hundreds of thousands of clones, with 96% found just once. Specimen: naive CD4+ T cells sorted from blood. Regarding subset: CD45RA+ positively selected. The receptors were gathered from a woman aged 30 to 39 in good health.

The V call is TRBV19, the J call TRBJ2-7; 8 bases are shared with TRBD1. Germline V lookup: CDR1 LNHDA, CDR2 SQIVND (reference sequence). V shed 0 bases, J shed 5 bases, and the junction held 15 bases outside the gene matches. CDR3 size: 18 residues. CDR3 loop: CASSIDSGQALGRNEQYF. In nucleotides, the CDR3 is TGTGCCAGTAGTATAGATTCGGGACAGGCCTTGGGGAGGAACGAGCAGTACTTC.

The chain employs TRBV27 and TRBJ2-7; TRBD2 aligns across 9 bases. The germline gives CDR1 MNHEY, CDR2 SMNVEV (reference sequence). This CDR3 region has 15 residues. V shed 5 bases, J shed 2 bases, and the junction held 7 bases outside the gene matches. The CDR3 sequence is CASSPGLAPTYEQYF. The CDR3 DNA reads TGTGCCAGCAGTCCGGGACTAGCACCTACCTACGAGCAGTACTTC.

The V and J genes are TRBV5-1 and TRBJ2-7; a weak D match, TRBD2 (5 bases). V lost 0 bases and J lost 2, with 15 bases in between. CDR3 length equals 16 residues. The germline V gene has CDR1 SGHRS and CDR2 YFSETQ. CDR3 coding DNA: TGCGCCAGCAGCTTGGTTGGAGGAGGAACGACCTACGAGCAGTACTTC. Its protein is CASSLVGGGTTYEQYF.

The chain recombines TRBV27 with TRBJ2-7; D is ambiguous. Germline V lookup: CDR1 MNHEY, CDR2 SMNVEV (reference sequence). This CDR3 has 13 amino acids. Trimming stripped 6 bases from V and 3 bases from J, with 12 bases between. DNA for the CDR3: TGTGCCAGCAGAGATAGCAGCAACTACGAGCAGTACTTC. This codes for CASRDSSNYEQYF.

The chain couples TRBV20-1 to TRBJ2-7; D unclear. The CDR3 runs 11 residues. V was pared by 4 bases and J by 2 bases, with 6 bases between. CDR1 DFQATT and CDR2 SNEGSKA come from the germline V gene (reference sequence). The CDR3 DNA follows: TGCAGTGCTAAACGGACCTACGAGCAGTACTTC. Encoded protein: CSAKRTYEQYF.

The chain uses TRBV6-5 and TRBJ2-5, with 7 nucleotides matching TRBD1. Germline assignment: CDR1 MNHEY and CDR2 SVGAGI. Trimming cost V 0 bases and J 5 bases; bases outside gene matches: 9. The CDR3 has 16 residues. The CDR3 sequence is CASSYSTGTIGETQYF. CDR3 in DNA: TGTGCCAGCAGTTACTCGACAGGGACGATAGGCGAGACCCAGTACTTC.

The V and J genes are TRBV19 and TRBJ2-3; D is unresolved. Germline CDR1 LNHDA, CDR2 SQIVND (reference sequence). Trimming stripped 1 base from V and 2 bases from J, with 7 bases between. The CDR3 runs 14 residues. In DNA, the CDR3 is TGTGCCAGTAGTATAGGAGCCGTCACAGATACGCAGTATTTT. Translated: CASSIGAVTDTQYF.

The CDR3 coding sequence is TGTGCCAGCAGTTCAACTAGCGGGACCTTCACCGGGGAGCTGTTTTTT. Its protein product is CASSSTSGTFTGELFF. The rearrangement joins TRBV27 to TRBJ2-2; 10 bases fit TRBD2. This CDR3 is 16 amino acids long. V lost 4 bases and J lost 4; bases outside the gene matches: 6. The germline gives CDR1 MNHEY, CDR2 SMNVEV (reference sequence).

The chain couples TRBV28 to TRBJ2-3; TRBD2 matches 8 bases. This CDR3 has 16 amino acids. Germline CDR1 is MDHEN and CDR2 is SYDVKM. The junction had 10 bases not matched to a gene; V was cut back by 6 bases and J by 2 bases. The CDR3 sequence is CASRSGGTRTTDTQYF. For the CDR3, the DNA is TGTGCCAGCAGGAGTGGAGGGACTAGAACCACAGATACGCAGTATTTT.

The V gene is TRBV5-1, the J gene TRBJ2-1, with 12 bases lining up with TRBD1. Germline loops: CDR1 SGHRS, CDR2 YFSETQ. V lost 6 bases and J lost 9; bases outside the gene matches: 13. The length of the CDR3 is 16 residues. The CDR3 sequence is CASKPSGQGAISEQFF. The CDR3 DNA follows: TGCGCCAGCAAACCATCGGGACAGGGGGCTATCAGTGAGCAGTTCTTC.

The rearrangement uses TRBV2 and TRBJ1-1; D might be TRBD1 (5 bases). V gave up 3 bases and J gave up 5 bases, with 10 bases separating them. Germline values: CDR1 SNHLY, CDR2 FYNNEI. The CDR3 is made up of 13 amino acids. The CDR3 loop is CASSDGTRTEAFF. The CDR3 DNA reads as TGTGCCAGCAGTGACGGGACCCGGACTGAAGCTTTCTTT. The full variable domain, its missing parts supplied by reference TRBV2 and TRBJ1-1, is EPEVTQTPSHQVTQMGQEVILRCVPISNHLYFYWYRQILGQKVEFLVSFYNNEISEKSEIFDDQFSVERPDGSNFTLKIRSTKLEDSAMYFCASSDGTRTEAFFGQGTRLTVV.

This clone occurred once. The same CDR3 also results from other DNA sequences found in this sample. The chain uses TRBV11-2 and TRBJ2-7, with 7 nucleotides matching TRBD2. The CDR3 consists of 15 residues. Germline V gene lookup returns CDR1 SGHAT and CDR2 FQNNGV. The V segment lost 2 bases and the J segment 0 bases; nucleotides outside the gene matches: 4. In DNA, the CDR3 is TGTGCCAGCAGCTTACCTAGCGGAAGCTCCTACGAGCAGTACTTC. Amino acid sequence: CASSLPSGSSYEQYF. The full variable domain, its missing parts supplied by reference TRBV11-2 and TRBJ2-7, is EAGVAQSPRYKIIEKRQSVAFWCNPISGHATLYWYQQILGQGPKLLIQFQNNGVVDDSQLPKDRFSAERLKGVDSTLKIQPAKLEDSAVYLCASSLPSGSSYEQYFGPGTRLTVT.

This chain joins TRBV28 and TRBJ2-3; D could derive from TRBD1 or TRBD2 (5 bases each). The CDR3 is 12 amino acids. The germline V gene encodes CDR1 MDHEN and CDR2 SYDVKM. V lost 9 bases, J lost 8 bases, and 15 bases lay in between. CDR3 sequence (DNA): TGTGCCAGGAGGGAACAGGTTGTTACGCAGTATTTT. Translating gives CARREQVVTQYF.

The chain has TRBV6-5 and TRBJ1-4; the D is unclear. This CDR3 has 15 amino acids. The V gene's germline CDR1 is MNHEY and CDR2 SVGAGI. V was trimmed by 6 bases and J by 0 bases, leaving 11 bases between them. This CDR3 is CASRVDGATNEKLFF. As DNA, the CDR3 is TGTGCCAGCAGGGTAGACGGTGCAACTAATGAAAAACTGTTTTTT.

This chain links TRBV5-4 with TRBJ2-1; 11 nucleotides agree with TRBD2. The CDR3 spans 19 residues. Germline values: CDR1 SGHNT, CDR2 YYREEE (reference sequence). Trimming took 2 bases from V and 1 from J; bases not matched to a gene: 11. This CDR3 is CASSFGGPSGRFSYNEQFF. The DNA for the CDR3 is TGTGCCAGCAGCTTTGGAGGGCCTAGCGGGAGGTTTTCCTACAATGAGCAGTTCTTC. The complete variable domain, with remaining parts taken from reference TRBV5-4 and TRBJ2-1, reads ETGVTQSPTHLIKTRGQQVTLRCSSQSGHNTVSWYQQALGQGPQFIFQYYREEENGRGNFPPRFSGLQFPNYSSELNVNALELDDSALYLCASSFGGPSGRFSYNEQFFGPGTRLTVL.

The chain links TRBV28 to TRBJ2-5; 8 bases agree with TRBD1. The DNA end favors TRBJ2-7, so the J call may be wrong. Per germline, CDR1 MDHEN and CDR2 SYDVKM. This CDR3 region has 15 residues. CDR3 DNA sequence: TGTGCCAGCACCCGTGAACCGGACAGGGCCCACGAGCAGTACTTC. This codes for CASTREPDRAHEQYF.

The count of this clone is one. V is TRBV27 and J is TRBJ1-1, with 9 positions matching TRBD1. V was pared by 4 bases and J by 10 bases, with 10 bases of the junction left unmatched. The CDR3 has 14 residues. The germline V gene encodes CDR1 MNHEY and CDR2 SMNVEV (reference sequence). The CDR3 here is CASSSTGTGRRAFF. The CDR3 coding sequence is TGTGCCAGCAGTTCGACTGGGACAGGGAGGAGAGCTTTCTTT.

This chain links TRBV18 with TRBJ1-1; TRBD1 might be the D (5 bases). This CDR3 is 12 amino acids long. V dropped 3 bases and J dropped 11 bases, with 13 bases sitting between them. Germline values: CDR1 KGHSH, CDR2 LQKENI. The CDR3 sequence is CASSPLRGEAFF. The CDR3 nucleotides read TGTGCCAGCTCACCTCTAAGGGGTGAGGCTTTCTTT.

This clone has a single count. This chain joins TRBV18 and TRBJ1-5, with D possibly TRBD1 on 6 matching bases. The V gene's germline CDR1 is KGHSH and CDR2 LQKENI. The CDR3 totals 15 residues. Trimming removed 2 bases at V and 3 bases at J, with 11 bases between. CDR3: CASSPIGGNNQPQHF. In nucleotides, the CDR3 is TGTGCCAGCTCACCAATAGGGGGGAACAATCAGCCCCAGCATTTT. Combining the CDR3 with reference TRBV18 and TRBJ1-5 gives the whole variable domain NAGVMQNPRHLVRRRGQEARLRCSPMKGHSHVYWYRQLPEEGLKFMVYLQKENIIDESGMPKERFSAEFPKEGPSILRIQQVVRGDSAAYFCASSPIGGNNQPQHFGDGTRLSIL.

This chain uses TRBV30 with TRBJ1-1; D possibly corresponds to TRBD1 (5 bases). Germline V gene lookup returns CDR1 GTSNPN and CDR2 SVGIG (reference sequence). V lost 3 bases and J 4 bases, leaving 12 bases between the germline ends. This CDR3 contains 13 residues. In DNA, the CDR3 is TGTGCCTGGAGAGCTCCGGGGGGCACTGAAGCTTTCTTT. Translation gives CAWRAPGGTEAFF.

This clone was observed once. The chain employs TRBV7-2 and TRBJ2-7, with no clear D. There are 12 residues in the CDR3. Trimming took 2 bases from V and 4 from J, leaving 6 bases between them. Germline CDR1 and CDR2: SGHTA and FQGNSA. In DNA, the CDR3 is TGTGCCAGCAGCTTATCTCGTTACGAGCAGTACTTC. The encoded protein is CASSLSRYEQYF.

V is TRBV5-8 and J is TRBJ2-3, with D tentatively TRBD2 (5 bases). V was pared by 0 bases and J by 6 bases, with 11 bases between. Germline values: CDR1 SGHTS, CDR2 YDEGEE. The CDR3 runs 14 residues. For the CDR3, the DNA is TGTGCCAGCAGCTTGGTCGGGTGGAGGGATACGCAGTATTTT. Amino acid sequence: CASSLVGWRDTQYF.

This chain links TRBV11-3 with TRBJ2-7; D unclear. The V gene lost 1 base and the J gene lost 3 bases, with 13 bases spanning the gap. CDR1 and CDR2 (germline): SGHNT, YENEEA. This CDR3 is 15 amino acids long. In DNA, the CDR3 is TGTGCCAGCAGCTTAGTAAGGCAGAAAATCTACGAGCAGTACTTC. Translation: CASSLVRQKIYEQYF.

CDR3 residues: CASSGGQGTNEQFF. DNA for the CDR3: TGTGCCAGCTCAGGGGGACAGGGTACCAATGAGCAGTTCTTC. J is TRBJ2-1 and V is TRBV18, with 9 bases that match TRBD1. The ends lost 5 bases at V and 6 bases at J; junction bases unmatched: 5. The V gene's germline CDR1 is KGHSH and CDR2 LQKENI. The length of the CDR3 is 14 residues.

The V and J genes are TRBV28 and TRBJ1-2, with D possibly being TRBD1 (5 bases). Trimming took 6 bases from V and 7 from J, leaving 12 bases between them. The CDR3 is 12 amino acids. Germline CDR1 reads MDHEN; CDR2 reads SYDVKM. The CDR3 here is CASSQDTRGYTF. The DNA of the CDR3 is TGTGCCAGCAGCCAGGACACTCGTGGCTACACCTTC.